This T cell receptor beta chain was sequenced in a study of CD8+CD57+ T cells in acquired aplastic anemia. Study-wide points: For CD8+ Simpson's diversity, patients and controls showed no significant difference. Found in both controls and patients were twenty-nine CD8+ CDR3 sequences.

In the case of this clonotype: Antigen: not known.

Trimming at V came to 2 bases and at J to 2 bases, leaving 3 bases not matched to a gene. This CDR3 has 16 residues. Germline V gives CDR1 MNHNS, CDR2 SASEGT. Patients chosen for sequencing had CD8+CD57+ cells that had expanded, as shown by flow cytometry. Genomic DNA, the template, was used for profiling of the TCR beta VDJ and CDR3. A single record per CDR3 protein comes from TCRdb applying MiXCR to the reads. The table shows about 180,000 distinct CDR3 sequences, with almost 50% occurring only once. This TCR was sampled from a human donor with aplastic anemia. The chain joins TRBV6-1 to TRBJ2-6, with 7 bases identical to TRBD1. The sequencing sample was made of sorted CD4+, CD8+, or CD8+CD57+ T cells (not recorded which) from PBMCs. The CDR3 DNA reads TGTGCCAGCAGTGAAAGTCAGGGGGCTGGGGCCAACGTCCTGACTTTC. As protein: CASSESQGAGANVLTF.